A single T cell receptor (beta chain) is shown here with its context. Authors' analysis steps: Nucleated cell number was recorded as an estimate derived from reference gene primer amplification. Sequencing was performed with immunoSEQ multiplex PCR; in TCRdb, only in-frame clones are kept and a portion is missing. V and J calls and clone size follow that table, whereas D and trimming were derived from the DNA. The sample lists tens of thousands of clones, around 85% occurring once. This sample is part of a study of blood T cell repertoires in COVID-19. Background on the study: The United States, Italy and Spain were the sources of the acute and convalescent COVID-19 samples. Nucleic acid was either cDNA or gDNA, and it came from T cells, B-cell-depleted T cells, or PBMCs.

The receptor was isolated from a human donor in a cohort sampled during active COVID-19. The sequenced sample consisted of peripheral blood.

CDR3 nucleotides: TGCGCCAGCAGCTTTGACAGGGAATACAATGAGCAGTTCTTC. It is translated as CASSFDREYNEQFF. The chain links TRBV5-1 to TRBJ2-1, with TRBD1 identical over 7 bases. CDR3 length: 14 amino acids. J gave up 4 bases and V 2 bases, and 3 bases lay outside the gene matches. CDR1 is SGHRS and CDR2 is YFSETQ in the germline V gene.